A single sample gave rise to the 21 T cell receptor beta chains below, sequenced in a study of vaccination and CD4 T cells after COVID-19. The antigens these receptors bind are not known. With the Oncomine TCR Beta short-read assay, DNA from cultured CD4+ T cells was sequenced. TCRdb used MiXCR to reprocess the PCR reads, holding one entry per CDR3 protein. Of under 12,000 distinct CDR3 sequences listed, about 75% are singletons. Treatment denoted: 10-day PBMC culture with coronavirus spike peptide pools or control peptides (ViraFEST assay). The sequenced sample consisted of CD4+ T cells from blood, cultured in vitro. These receptors were taken from a human donor who had recovered from COVID-19.

The chain has TRBV6-5 and TRBJ2-2; D not certain. The CDR3 extends over 13 amino acids. Germline V gives CDR1 MNHEY, CDR2 SVGAGI. V dropped 2 bases and J dropped 7 bases, with 8 bases sitting between them. The CDR3 sequence: CASSYRLGGELFF. CDR3 DNA sequence: TGTGCCAGCAGTTACAGGTTGGGCGGGGAGCTGTTTTTT.

Regarding this clonotype: Its ends do not fully match the called genes, so a read error is possible. The rearrangement uses TRBV20-1 and TRBJ1-6; D may be TRBD1 (5 bases). Germline loops: CDR1 DFQATT, CDR2 SNEGSKA (reference sequence). The length of the CDR3 is 14 residues. The CDR3 loop reads CSARGANDNSPLHF. The DNA of the CDR3 is TGCAGTGCCAGAGGGGCTAACGATAATTCACCCCTCCACTTT.

J is TRBJ2-3 and V is TRBV20-1; tentative D call: TRBD2 (5 bases). The V and J ends lost 1 base and 4 bases respectively, with 9 bases between them. The CDR3 consists of 13 residues. Germline CDR1 is DFQATT and CDR2 is SNEGSKA (reference sequence). The CDR3 DNA is TGCAGTGCTAGAGGCGGGTCCCCAGATACGCAGTATTTT. It translates to CSARGGSPDTQYF.

The chain recombines TRBV15 with TRBJ2-7, with 7 bases aligning to TRBD1. The V gene end was trimmed by 4 bases and the J gene end by 6 bases; junction bases not matched to a gene: 18. Germline loops: CDR1 LNHNV, CDR2 YYDKDF (reference sequence). The length of the CDR3 is 17 residues. CDR3 region: CATSTADRTLYGAEQYF. In DNA, the CDR3 is TGTGCCACCAGCACGGCGGACAGGACCTTGTACGGTGCCGAGCAGTACTTC.

V gene TRBV27 combines with J gene TRBJ1-2; 7 nucleotides match TRBD1. Germline values: CDR1 MNHEY, CDR2 SMNVEV (reference sequence). Trimming removed 6 bases from V and 2 bases from J; junction bases left unmatched: 6. The CDR3 runs 14 residues. The CDR3 DNA follows: TGTGCCAGCAGGAAGGGGGACAGCAACTATGGCTACACCTTC. Translation gives CASRKGDSNYGYTF.

V and J are TRBV6-1 and TRBJ1-1; D call uncertain. V was shortened by 8 bases and J by 4 bases, with 14 bases between the two germline ends. There are 13 residues in the CDR3. CDR1 is MNHNS, CDR2 SASEGT, per germline. The CDR3 reads CASWLLGGTEAFF. CDR3 coding DNA: TGTGCCAGCTGGCTTCTCGGCGGCACTGAAGCTTTCTTT.

The chain is built from TRBV6-1 and TRBJ2-6; no definite D call. From germline, CDR1 is MNHNS and CDR2 SASEGT. V lost 6 bases and J 0 bases, leaving 12 bases between the germline ends. CDR3 length: 16 residues. The CDR3 DNA is TGTGCCAGCAGCCAACTCTATCCCTCTGGGGCCAACGTCCTGACTTTC. This encodes CASSQLYPSGANVLTF.

The chain carries TRBV6-5 and TRBJ1-1; no firm D call. Germline V gene lookup returns CDR1 MNHEY and CDR2 SVGAGI. The germline V and J ends were trimmed by 4 bases and 0 bases, with 9 bases remaining between them. The CDR3 is made up of 14 amino acids. The CDR3 bases are TGTGCCAGCAGTTTCGACACGGTGAACACTGAAGCTTTCTTT. Its translation: CASSFDTVNTEAFF.

The V call is TRBV20-1, the J call TRBJ1-1; a possible D gene is TRBD1 (6 bases). The CDR3 totals 13 residues. V lost 7 bases and J 5 bases, leaving 17 bases between the germline ends. Germline V CDR1 and CDR2: DFQATT, SNEGSKA (reference sequence). In DNA form, the CDR3 reads TGCAGTGTACTTAGGCAGGGGAGGACTGAAGCTTTCTTT. This sequence encodes CSVLRQGRTEAFF.

This clonotype is termed large. J is TRBJ1-2 and V is TRBV27; the D is unclear. V lost 6 bases to trimming and J lost 0 bases, with 8 bases between them. This CDR3 region has 13 residues. CDR1 is MNHEY, CDR2 SMNVEV, per germline (reference sequence). CDR3 amino acids: CASRDGANYGYTF. CDR3 bases: TGTGCCAGCAGGGACGGAGCTAACTATGGCTACACCTTC.

The genes are TRBV7-2 and TRBJ2-7; D gene uncertain. V was pared by 1 base and J by 6 bases, with 4 bases between. The CDR3 covers 11 residues. Germline CDR1 SGHTA, CDR2 FQGNSA. Here the CDR3 DNA reads TGTGCCAGCAGCTTAGGGACCGAGCAGTACTTC. Amino acid sequence: CASSLGTEQYF.

The genes are TRBV7-2 and TRBJ1-5; D is unclear. Germline values: CDR1 SGHTA, CDR2 FQGNSA. There are 16 residues in the CDR3. Trimming took off 1 base at V and 1 base at J, with 11 bases between the two ends. This CDR3 is CASSLDGLNSNQPQHF. Here the CDR3 DNA reads TGTGCCAGCAGCTTAGACGGGCTGAACAGCAATCAGCCCCAGCATTTT.

V and J are TRBV20-1 and TRBJ2-3; TRBD1 agrees at 9 bases. CDR1 is DFQATT, CDR2 SNEGSKA, per germline (reference sequence). The J segment lost 13 bases and the V segment lost 1 base, leaving 3 bases of the junction unmatched. The CDR3 totals 11 residues. The DNA for the CDR3 is TGCAGTGCTAGAGGGGACAGGGAGGAGTATTTT. Protein product: CSARGDREEYF.

The genes are TRBV20-1 and TRBJ2-3; D is uncertain. This CDR3 has 10 residues. Trimming stripped 6 bases from V and 8 bases from J, with 9 bases between. Germline-derived CDR1 and CDR2 are DFQATT and SNEGSKA (reference sequence). CDR3 nucleotides: TGCAGTGCCCCCCCAGTTACGCAGTATTTT. This sequence encodes CSAPPVTQYF.

The chain links TRBV20-1 to TRBJ1-2, with D unresolved. The CDR3 sequence is 11 residues long. V was shortened by 3 bases and J by 8 bases, with 10 bases between the two germline ends. Per the germline V gene, CDR1 is DFQATT and CDR2 is SNEGSKA (reference sequence). CDR3 DNA: TGCAGTGCTAGCCCGACCACGGGCTACACCTTC. Its protein product is CSASPTTGYTF.

The chain has TRBV24-1 and TRBJ1-6; D is undetermined. The CDR3 is 12 residues long. Germline V gene data show CDR1 as KGHDR and CDR2 as SFDVKD. With 4 bases removed from V and 14 bases from J, the gap between germline ends came to 11 bases. In nucleotides, the CDR3 is TGTGCCACCAGTGACGGTGTCGGGGCCCTCCACTTT. Encoded protein: CATSDGVGALHF.

The chain employs TRBV7-2 and TRBJ2-7, with 8 nucleotides matching TRBD2. The ends lost 5 bases at V and 2 bases at J; junction bases unmatched: 5. CDR3 length: 14 amino acids. CDR1 is SGHTA and CDR2 is FQGNSA in the germline V gene. CDR3 nucleotides: TGTGCCAGCAGCGCTTCTAGCGGGCCCTACGAGCAGTACTTC. Protein sequence: CASSASSGPYEQYF.

This clonotype was counted between two and nine times. The DNA for the CDR3 is TGTGCCAGCAGCCGAGCCCCGGGGGGGCCCAATCAGCCCCAGCATTTT. Translated, it gives CASSRAPGGPNQPQHF. V is TRBV6-1 and J is TRBJ1-5; maybe TRBD1 (6 bases). The V end lost 6 bases, the J end lost 3 bases, and 18 bases lay between the germline ends. The CDR3 consists of 16 residues. The germline V gene encodes CDR1 MNHNS and CDR2 SASEGT.

J is TRBJ1-1 and V is TRBV6-5, with 7 bases that match TRBD1. The CDR3 consists of 15 residues. V shed 2 bases and J 2 bases; nucleotides not matched to a gene: 5. The germline CDR1 and CDR2 sequences are MNHEY and SVGAGI. CDR3 protein: CASSYRGPSNTEAFF. The CDR3 nucleotides read TGTGCCAGCAGTTACAGGGGGCCTTCCAACACTGAAGCTTTCTTT.

V is TRBV27 and J is TRBJ2-7, with 10 bases fitting TRBD1. Trimming removed 6 bases from V and 2 bases from J; junction bases left unmatched: 7. Germline V gives CDR1 MNHEY, CDR2 SMNVEV (reference sequence). This CDR3 is 15 amino acids long. The CDR3 region is CASRSPGTGAYEQYF. CDR3 coding DNA: TGTGCCAGCAGAAGTCCCGGGACAGGGGCCTACGAGCAGTACTTC.

This clonotype was detected a few times. The chain carries TRBV6-1 and TRBJ2-5; 10 positions agree with TRBD1. The CDR3 spans 15 residues. V gave up 6 bases and J gave up 5 bases; unmatched junction bases: 9. Germline CDR1 and CDR2: MNHNS and SASEGT. CDR3 amino acids: CASSGDRGWSETQYF. DNA of the CDR3: TGTGCCAGCAGCGGGGACAGGGGTTGGTCGGAGACCCAGTACTTC.